The 18 T cell receptor beta chains given below trace back to one sample, sequenced in a study of blood T cell repertoires in COVID-19. The table came from immunoSEQ multiplex PCR; TCRdb's copy has only in-frame clones and leaves some out. The sample holds 300,000 to 350,000 clones; about 90% are singletons and the top ten take less than 3.5%. The sequencing input was peripheral blood. The receptors stem from a woman under 40 with COVID-19, enrolled during active disease.

The chain uses TRBV6-5 and TRBJ1-1, with TRBD1 matching 9 bases. J lost 4 bases, V lost 6 bases, and 6 bases had no gene match. This CDR3 spans 14 amino acids. CDR1 is MNHEY, CDR2 SVGAGI, per germline. CDR3: CASSRDREGTEAFF. The CDR3 DNA follows: TGTGCCAGCAGCAGGGACAGGGAGGGCACTGAAGCTTTCTTT.

This clone was observed a few times. The chain employs TRBV18 and TRBJ2-4; TRBD1 is a possible D gene (6 bases). The length of the CDR3 is 13 residues. Trimming took 4 bases from V and 8 from J, leaving 12 bases between them. Germline V lookup: CDR1 KGHSH, CDR2 LQKENI. CDR3 sequence reads: CASSQDSPDIQYF. The CDR3, as DNA: TGTGCCAGCTCACAGGACAGCCCCGACATTCAGTACTTC.

The chain links TRBV5-1 to TRBJ2-7; TRBD1 matches 9 bases. Germline CDR1 reads SGHRS; CDR2 reads YFSETQ. The V and J ends lost 4 bases and 3 bases, in that order; junction bases with no gene match: 11. The CDR3 extends over 16 amino acids. The chain's CDR3 is CASSPRDGTGNYEQYF. In DNA form, the CDR3 reads TGCGCCAGCAGCCCCCGGGATGGGACAGGGAACTACGAGCAGTACTTC.

The CDR3 protein is CASSFSTANTGELFF. Here the CDR3 DNA reads TGCGCCAGCAGCTTCTCCACAGCGAACACCGGGGAGCTGTTTTTT. The chain recombines TRBV5-1 with TRBJ2-2; D ambiguous. Germline values: CDR1 SGHRS, CDR2 YFSETQ. The V and J ends lost 2 bases and 0 bases respectively, with 8 bases between them. The CDR3 totals 15 residues.

The chain couples TRBV27 to TRBJ1-3; a weak D match, TRBD1 (6 bases). V was cut by 6 bases and J by 0 bases, with 12 bases left in between. The CDR3 contains 15 residues. From germline, CDR1 is MNHEY and CDR2 SMNVEV (reference sequence). The CDR3 nucleotides read TGTGCCAGCAGCGCAGGACAGAACTCTGGAAACACCATATATTTT. This encodes CASSAGQNSGNTIYF.

The rearrangement joins TRBV30 to TRBJ1-5; D might be TRBD1 (5 bases). V was cut by 2 bases and J by 7 bases, with 21 bases left in between. Germline assignment: CDR1 GTSNPN and CDR2 SVGIG (reference sequence). The CDR3 runs 16 residues. This CDR3 reads CAWSRGGNGARQPQHF. DNA of the CDR3: TGTGCCTGGAGTCGGGGGGGGAATGGAGCTCGCCAGCCCCAGCATTTT.

The chain carries TRBV5-1 and TRBJ1-4, with D tentatively TRBD1 (6 bases). Trimming shortened V by 4 bases and J by 4 bases, and 17 bases separated the two germline ends. The CDR3 totals 16 residues. Per germline, CDR1 SGHRS and CDR2 YFSETQ. The CDR3 region is CASSSRGGHRNEKLFF. The CDR3 bases are TGCGCCAGCAGCAGTCGTGGGGGACACCGTAATGAAAAACTGTTTTTT. The full variable domain, completed using reference TRBV5-1 and TRBJ1-4, is KAGVTQTPRYLIKTRGQQVTLSCSPISGHRSVSWYQQTPGQGLQFLFEYFSETQRNKGNFPGRFSGRQFSNSRSEMNVSTLELGDSALYLCASSSRGGHRNEKLFFGSGTQLSVL.

The chain is built from TRBV9 and TRBJ2-5; tentative D call: TRBD2 (5 bases). This CDR3 contains 15 residues. Trimming removed 0 bases from V and 5 bases from J, with 14 bases in between. CDR1 and CDR2 from the germline V gene are SGDLS and YYNGEE. CDR3 residues: CASSVGWERSETQYF. As DNA, the CDR3 is TGTGCCAGCAGCGTAGGGTGGGAGAGATCGGAGACCCAGTACTTC.

The chain is built from TRBV19 and TRBJ2-3, with a possible D match to TRBD1 (5 bases). This CDR3 is 15 amino acids long. Trimming took 1 base from V and 0 from J, leaving 8 bases between them. Germline lookup yields CDR1 LNHDA and CDR2 SQIVND (reference sequence). The CDR3 is CASSIGGRSTDTQYF. The CDR3 DNA follows: TGTGCCAGTAGTATAGGGGGCAGGAGCACAGATACGCAGTATTTT.

The gene calls are TRBV28 and TRBJ2-5; the match to TRBD2 covers 12 bases. Germline values: CDR1 MDHEN, CDR2 SYDVKM. The junction had 9 bases not matched to a gene; V was cut back by 6 bases and J by 4 bases. The CDR3 has 16 residues. The CDR3 DNA follows: TGTGCCAGCAGCATAATTAGGACTAGCGGGATAGAGACCCAGTACTTC. It encodes CASSIIRTSGIETQYF.

This chain connects TRBV5-6 to TRBJ1-5, with 7 bases aligning to TRBD1. V dropped 3 bases and J dropped 1; count of bases not matched to a gene: 4. The germline CDR1 and CDR2 sequences are SGHDT and YYEEEE. The length of the CDR3 is 15 residues. The CDR3: CASSSGQLSNQPQHF. Written as DNA, the CDR3 is TGTGCCAGCAGCTCGGGACAGCTAAGCAATCAGCCCCAGCATTTT. The complete variable domain, with remaining parts taken from reference TRBV5-6 and TRBJ1-5, reads DAGVTQSPTHLIKTRGQQVTLRCSPKSGHDTVSWYQQALGQGPQFIFQYYEEEERQRGNFPDRFSGHQFPNYSSELNVNALLLGDSALYLCASSSGQLSNQPQHFGDGTRLSIL.

The genes are TRBV29-1 and TRBJ2-3; D is unresolved. Per the germline V gene, CDR1 is SQVTM and CDR2 is ANQGSEA. V gave up 5 bases and J gave up 2 bases, with 8 bases separating them. The CDR3 runs to 12 residues. The CDR3 region is CSVQQTTDTQYF. DNA of the CDR3: TGCAGCGTTCAACAGACCACAGATACGCAGTATTTT.

Here the CDR3 reads CASRPVDRGSTEAFF. In DNA form, the CDR3 reads TGTGCCAGCAGACCCGTGGACAGGGGGTCGACTGAAGCTTTCTTT. J is TRBJ1-1 and V is TRBV6-6, with 10 bases matching TRBD1. Losses at the gene ends were 6 bases for V and 5 bases for J; bases not matched to a gene: 9. This CDR3 region has 15 residues. Per germline, CDR1 MNHNY and CDR2 SVGAGI (reference sequence).

This clone was found once. The gene calls are TRBV5-1 and TRBJ1-3; D perhaps matches TRBD1 (6 bases). This CDR3 has 16 residues. Trimming pared 4 bases from V and 0 bases from J, leaving 14 bases between. Germline V gene data show CDR1 as SGHRS and CDR2 as YFSETQ. In DNA, the CDR3 is TGCGCCAGCAGCACGGACAGTCCACTCTCTGGAAACACCATATATTTT. It codes for CASSTDSPLSGNTIYF.

The chain combines TRBV7-9 with TRBJ1-2; 7 bases fit TRBD1. The V gene end was trimmed by 3 bases and the J gene end by 4 bases; junction bases not matched to a gene: 5. The CDR3 covers 14 residues. Germline CDR1 and CDR2: SEHNR and FQNEAQ (reference sequence). CDR3 sequence: CASSLSGGTYGYTF. The CDR3 DNA follows: TGTGCCAGCAGCTTGTCAGGGGGAACCTATGGCTACACCTTC.

This clone appeared once. The chain joins TRBV29-1 to TRBJ1-1, with TRBD1 identical over 10 bases. The CDR3 has 13 amino acids. Trimming took 5 bases from V and 5 from J; bases not matched to a gene: 5. Germline loops: CDR1 SQVTM, CDR2 ANQGSEA. CDR3 sequence (DNA): TGCAGCGTTCGACAGGGGGCTTCGACTGAAGCTTTCTTT. Translation gives CSVRQGASTEAFF.

Comment on this clone: At one end the junction does not follow the germline gene, possibly because of a read error. The chain links TRBV3-1 (or the pseudogene TRBV3-2) to TRBJ2-1; 7 positions agree with TRBD1. CDR1 and CDR2 from the germline V gene are LGHDT and YNNKEL (reference sequence). CDR3 length: 18 amino acids. CDR3 residues: CANSSDRFDFVSYNEQFF. Here the CDR3 DNA reads TGTGCCAACAGCTCGGACAGGTTTGATTTTGTCTCCTACAATGAGCAGTTCTTC.

This sequence joins TRBV6-1 and TRBJ2-3, with 7 nucleotides matching TRBD2. V gave up 1 base and J gave up 3 bases; unmatched junction bases: 4. The CDR3 runs to 15 residues. Germline CDR1 MNHNS, CDR2 SASEGT. This chain's CDR3 is CASSEGGRGTDTQYF. For the CDR3, the DNA is TGTGCCAGCAGTGAAGGCGGGAGAGGGACAGATACGCAGTATTTT.